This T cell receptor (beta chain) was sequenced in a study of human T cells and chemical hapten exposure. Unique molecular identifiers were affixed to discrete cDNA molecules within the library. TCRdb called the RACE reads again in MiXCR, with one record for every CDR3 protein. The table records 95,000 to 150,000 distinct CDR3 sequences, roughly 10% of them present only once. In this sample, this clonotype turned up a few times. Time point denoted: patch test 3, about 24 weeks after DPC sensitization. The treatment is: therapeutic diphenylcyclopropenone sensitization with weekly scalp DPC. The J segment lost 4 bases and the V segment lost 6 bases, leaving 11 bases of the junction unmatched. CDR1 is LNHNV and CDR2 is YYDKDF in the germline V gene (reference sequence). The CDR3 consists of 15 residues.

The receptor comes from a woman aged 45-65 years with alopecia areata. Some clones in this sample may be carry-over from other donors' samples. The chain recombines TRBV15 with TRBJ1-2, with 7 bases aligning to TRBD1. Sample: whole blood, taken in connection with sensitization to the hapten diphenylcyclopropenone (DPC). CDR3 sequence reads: CATSRRDSPIYGYTF. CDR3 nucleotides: TGTGCCACCAGTCGCCGGGACAGCCCGATCTATGGCTACACCTTC. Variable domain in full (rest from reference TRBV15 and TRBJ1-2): DAMVIQNPRYQVTQFGKPVTLSCSQTLNHNVMYWYQQKSSQAPKLLFHYYDKDFNNEADTPDNFQSRRPNTSFCFLDIRSPGLGDTAMYLCATSRRDSPIYGYTFGSGTRLTVV.